A selection of T cell receptor beta chains follows, all from one sample in a study of T cells in tuberculosis. The data were produced by immunoSEQ multiplex PCR, yet TCRdb's version contains in-frame clones alone and is incomplete. The data show roughly 44,000 clones, roughly 95% seen once. The sequenced sample consisted of PBMCs. These receptors all come from a donor between 10 and 35 years old with latent tuberculosis or without tuberculosis infection. CDR3s include the opening cysteine and the closing phenylalanine or tryptophan. The D gene is left open where the match is weak. Size tells how often a clone was seen (once, few, many) or the class of an expanded clone, and some rows leave it out.

-,TRBJ2-3,-,TRBV18,CASSPPSTPDTQYF,TGTGCCAGCTCACCACCCAGTACCCCCGATACGCAGTATTTT
TRBD1,TRBJ2-7,once,TRBV19,CASTIRDRGPYEQYF,TGTGCCAGTACCATAAGGGACAGGGGACCCTACGAGCAGTACTTC
TRBD1,TRBJ2-6,-,TRBV11-2,CASSYRGTGGGSGANVLTF,TGTGCCAGCAGCTACCGAGGGACAGGGGGGGGCTCTGGGGCCAACGTCCTGACTTTC
-,TRBJ1-5,few,TRBV19,CASSTITGSNQPQHF,TGTGCCAGTAGTACCATCACAGGTAGCAATCAGCCCCAGCATTTT
TRBD1,TRBJ2-7,-,TRBV6-1,CASSVGQGHSYEQYF,TGTGCCAGCAGTGTGGGACAGGGCCACTCCTACGAGCAGTACTTC
TRBD1,TRBJ2-3,-,TRBV10-3,CAISGLTDREDTDTQYF,TGTGCCATCAGTGGGCTCACCGACAGGGAAGACACAGATACGCAGTATTTT
TRBD2,TRBJ2-7,-,TRBV19,CASSMILGSGSFYEQYF,TGTGCCAGTAGTATGATTTTGGGTAGCGGGAGTTTTTACGAGCAGTACTTC
-,TRBJ2-1,-,TRBV2,CASKRTSPAVEQFF,TGTGCCAGCAAGCGAACTAGTCCTGCGGTGGAGCAGTTCTTC
TRBD1,TRBJ1-1,-,TRBV19,CASSLGQGGSTEAFF,TGTGCCAGTAGTCTCGGACAGGGGGGGAGCACTGAAGCTTTCTTT
-,TRBJ1-2,-,TRBV2,CASRTGYGYTF,TGTGCCAGCAGGACAGGCTATGGCTACACCTTC
TRBD2,TRBJ2-1,-,TRBV2,CASRWGLAETNEQFF,TGTGCCAGCAGATGGGGACTAGCGGAGACAAATGAGCAGTTCTTC
TRBD1,TRBJ1-1,-,TRBV7-8,CASSSPGQGVTEAFF,TGTGCCAGCAGCTCCCCTGGACAGGGTGTTACTGAAGCTTTCTTT
TRBD1,TRBJ2-3,-,TRBV27,CASSLSDWTGGRTDTQYF,TGTGCCAGCAGTTTATCAGATTGGACAGGGGGACGCACAGATACGCAGTATTTT
-,TRBJ1-1,-,TRBV25-1,CASSEFGGARAFF,TGTGCCAGCAGTGAATTCGGGGGGGCGCGAGCTTTCTTT
-,TRBJ1-2,-,TRBV5-1,CASSPGDRIYGYTF,TGCGCCAGCAGCCCCGGCGACAGGATCTATGGCTACACCTTC
TRBD1,TRBJ2-7,-,TRBV14,CASSPRDRGHEQYF,TGTGCCAGCAGCCCCCGGGACAGGGGGCACGAGCAGTACTTC